These 26 T cell receptor beta chains originate from one sample sequenced in a study of cytomegalovirus exposure and HLA in healthy donors. Only in-frame clones appear in the TCRdb table, and some are missing; sequencing was by immunoSEQ multiplex PCR. The sample lists about 64,000 clones, 75% to 90% occurring once. Sequencing was done on a sample of PBMCs. These receptors were taken from a woman between 18 and 29 years old in good health and CMV-seronegative.

The chain combines TRBV19 with TRBJ1-5; 9 bases line up with TRBD1. CDR1 is LNHDA and CDR2 is SQIVND in the germline V gene (reference sequence). With V trimmed by 7 bases and J by 6 bases, 7 bases remained unmatched. This CDR3 contains 14 residues. CDR3 amino acids: CASNTGGSGQPQHF. As DNA, the CDR3 is TGTGCCAGTAATACAGGGGGCTCAGGTCAGCCCCAGCATTTT.

This sequence joins TRBV7-8 and TRBJ2-5; the D gene is possibly TRBD2 (6 bases). Trimming took off 8 bases at V and 2 bases at J, with 21 bases between the two ends. The CDR3 runs 16 residues. Looked up from germline, CDR1 is SGHVS and CDR2 is FQNEAQ. CDR3 bases: TGTGCCAGCGGATCCTTCGGGAGCACCCTTCAAGAGACCCAGTACTTC. It encodes CASGSFGSTLQETQYF.

This sequence joins TRBV19 and TRBJ2-1; 12 nucleotides agree with TRBD2. This CDR3 comprises 15 residues. J lost 7 bases, V lost 7 bases, and 8 bases had no gene match. CDR1 and CDR2 from the germline V gene are LNHDA and SQIVND (reference sequence). CDR3 region: CASIRPGLAGNEQFF. Here the CDR3 DNA reads TGTGCCAGTATACGGCCGGGACTAGCGGGTAATGAGCAGTTCTTC.

In this sample, this clone turned up once. The V call is TRBV7-6, the J call TRBJ2-3; 12 bases line up with TRBD2. CDR3 size: 18 residues. J was trimmed by 0 bases and V by 0 bases; bases with no gene match: 4. Germline V lookup: CDR1 SGHVS, CDR2 FNYEAQ. The CDR3 loop reads CASSLALAGGTSTDTQYF. The CDR3 nucleotides are TGTGCCAGCAGCTTAGCCCTAGCGGGGGGGACCAGCACAGATACGCAGTATTTT.

The V gene is TRBV10-3, the J gene TRBJ1-5; 7 nucleotides agree with TRBD1. Germline assignment: CDR1 ENHRY and CDR2 SYGVKD. The ends lost 0 bases at V and 7 bases at J; junction bases unmatched: 6. The CDR3 is 15 residues long. Here the CDR3 reads CAISESSTGDQPQHF. The CDR3 coding sequence is TGTGCCATCAGTGAGTCGTCAACAGGGGACCAGCCCCAGCATTTT.

This chain connects TRBV7-2 to TRBJ1-1; a weak D match, TRBD1 (5 bases). CDR3 length equals 15 residues. Deletions cut 1 base from V and 3 bases from J, with 12 bases between. From germline, CDR1 is SGHTA and CDR2 FQGNSA. The CDR3 DNA sequence: TGTGCCAGCAGCTTAGTTTGGGGGGTGGACACTGAAGCTTTCTTT. This sequence encodes CASSLVWGVDTEAFF.

This chain connects TRBV6-1 to TRBJ1-4, with TRBD1 matching over 9 bases. The germline V gene has CDR1 MNHNS and CDR2 SASEGT. J was trimmed by 5 bases and V by 4 bases; bases with no gene match: 2. This CDR3 has 14 residues. DNA for the CDR3: TGTGCCAGCAGTGCAGGGACAGGGAATGAAAAACTGTTTTTT. It translates to CASSAGTGNEKLFF.

V is TRBV5-1 and J is TRBJ2-7; 9 nucleotides align to TRBD1. Germline values: CDR1 SGHRS, CDR2 YFSETQ. The CDR3 covers 16 residues. Trimming at V came to 5 bases and at J to 1 base, leaving 10 bases not matched to a gene. CDR3 DNA: TGCGCCAGCAGACTTAGGACAGGGGAGCGATCCTACGAGCAGTACTTC. Translating gives CASRLRTGERSYEQYF.

This sequence joins TRBV5-4 and TRBJ2-7; 8 positions match TRBD1. CDR3 size: 16 residues. Unmatched junction bases numbered 16, after V lost 7 bases and J lost 4 bases. Per germline, CDR1 SGHNT and CDR2 YYREEE (reference sequence). CDR3 nucleotide sequence: TGTGCCAGCTCTTCCCCGGGGCAGGGGGCTTCTTACGAGCAGTACTTC. This encodes CASSSPGQGASYEQYF.

The rearrangement joins TRBV27 to TRBJ2-7; 11 nucleotides agree with TRBD2. V lost 8 bases to trimming and J lost 5 bases; unmatched junction nucleotides: 8. Germline-derived CDR1 and CDR2 are MNHEY and SMNVEV (reference sequence). The CDR3 has 14 amino acids. Here the CDR3 reads CASRLAGTFNEQYF. In DNA form, the CDR3 reads TGTGCCAGCCGACTAGCGGGAACTTTCAACGAGCAGTACTTC.

Comments on this clone: The junction and the germline gene differ at one end; a read error may be behind it. The chain uses TRBV7-8 and TRBJ2-7; 7 positions agree with TRBD2. The CDR3 contains 15 residues. Germline assignment: CDR1 SGHVS and CDR2 FQNEAQ. The CDR3 sequence: CASSLAAGTTYEQYF. The CDR3 nucleotides are TGTGCCAGCAGCCTAGCGGCGGGCACCACCTACGAGCAGTACTTC.

The chain links TRBV14 to TRBJ1-2, with D unclear. Germline CDR1 and CDR2: SGHDN and FVKESK. This CDR3 is 14 amino acids long. V was shortened by 4 bases and J by 5 bases, with 14 bases between the two germline ends. In DNA, the CDR3 is TGTGCCAGCAGCCCATCGGCACAGTTTTATGGCTACACCTTC. Protein: CASSPSAQFYGYTF.

This clone was seen only once. The chain has TRBV6-1 and TRBJ1-1; D gene ambiguous. The CDR3 is 14 residues long. Germline CDR1 reads MNHNS; CDR2 reads SASEGT. V gave up 2 bases and J gave up 3 bases, with 10 bases separating them. The CDR3 DNA is TGTGCCAGCAGTGAACAATTAACAGACACTGAAGCTTTCTTT. Its translation is CASSEQLTDTEAFF.

The V call is TRBV6-1, the J call TRBJ2-1; D is perhaps TRBD2 (6 bases). The CDR3 runs 13 residues. The germline gives CDR1 MNHNS, CDR2 SASEGT. Deletions cut 11 bases from V and 6 bases from J, with 17 bases between. CDR3 protein: CASHLLRGNEQFF. The CDR3 coding sequence is TGTGCCTCACACCTCCTGCGGGGCAATGAGCAGTTCTTC.

The V and J genes are TRBV5-1 and TRBJ2-3; 9 bases fit TRBD2. Germline-derived CDR1 and CDR2 are SGHRS and YFSETQ. CDR3 length: 15 amino acids. The junction had 7 bases not matched to a gene; V was cut back by 5 bases and J by 3 bases. CDR3 loop: CASSSGLAITDTQYF. DNA for the CDR3: TGCGCCAGCAGTTCCGGACTAGCGATAACAGATACGCAGTATTTT. Full variable domain (rest looked up from reference TRBV5-1 and TRBJ2-3): KAGVTQTPRYLIKTRGQQVTLSCSPISGHRSVSWYQQTPGQGLQFLFEYFSETQRNKGNFPGRFSGRQFSNSRSEMNVSTLELGDSALYLCASSSGLAITDTQYFGPGTRLTVL.

The table lists this clone with a count of one. The J gene is TRBJ2-2, the V gene TRBV5-1; TRBD2 matches 7 bases. Germline loops: CDR1 SGHRS, CDR2 YFSETQ. This CDR3 comprises 16 residues. J gave up 5 bases and V 1 base, and 8 bases lay outside the gene matches. DNA of the CDR3: TGCGCCAGCAGCTTGAAGTGGCAGGGAGGGACCGGGGAGCTGTTTTTT. Its protein product is CASSLKWQGGTGELFF.

The chain employs TRBV9 and TRBJ2-7; 9 nucleotides line up with TRBD2. CDR1 is SGDLS and CDR2 is YYNGEE in the germline V gene. The CDR3 runs 15 residues. After removal of 3 bases from V and 6 bases from J, the junction contained 10 bases not matched to a gene. The CDR3 sequence: CASSAPGGRAAEQYF. The CDR3 coding sequence is TGTGCCAGCAGCGCCCCAGGCGGGAGGGCCGCCGAGCAGTACTTC.

This rearrangement joins TRBV4-1 to TRBJ1-5; 7 bases match TRBD1. The CDR3 loop spans 15 amino acids. V shed 2 bases and J 2 bases; nucleotides not matched to a gene: 3. CDR1 MGHRA and CDR2 YSYEKL come from the germline V gene. In DNA form, the CDR3 reads TGCGCCAGCAGCCAAAGACAGGGTGGCAATCAGCCCCAGCATTTT. Protein: CASSQRQGGNQPQHF.

The chain combines TRBV30 with TRBJ1-1; no definite D call. The CDR3 totals 13 residues. CDR1 is GTSNPN and CDR2 is SVGIG in the germline V gene (reference sequence). CDR3 sequence (DNA): TGTGCTTCCCAATCGAACAGGAACACTGAAGCTTTCTTT. Protein product: CASQSNRNTEAFF.

CDR3 residues: CASSLGTGGFGYGYTF. The CDR3 nucleotides are TGCGCCAGCAGCTTAGGAACAGGGGGTTTCGGCTATGGCTACACCTTC. This chain joins TRBV5-1 and TRBJ1-2; 8 positions match TRBD1. The germline V gene encodes CDR1 SGHRS and CDR2 YFSETQ. CDR3 length: 16 residues. V shed 2 bases, J shed 4 bases, and the junction held 10 bases outside the gene matches.

This chain uses TRBV2 with TRBJ1-1; TRBD1 might be the D (5 bases). This CDR3 has 15 amino acids. V gave up 7 bases and J gave up 0 bases, with 15 bases separating them. CDR1 is SNHLY, CDR2 FYNNEI, per germline. The CDR3 loop reads CASTRQFSMNTEAFF. The CDR3 nucleotides read TGTGCCAGCACCCGACAGTTCAGCATGAACACTGAAGCTTTCTTT.

The V gene is TRBV7-8, the J gene TRBJ1-2; 11 bases line up with TRBD1. This CDR3 region has 14 residues. The germline gives CDR1 SGHVS, CDR2 FQNEAQ. With V trimmed by 5 bases and J by 7 bases, 6 bases remained unmatched. CDR3 nucleotide sequence: TGTGCCAGCAGCCATGGACAGGGGGCGCTTGGCTACACCTTC. Protein product: CASSHGQGALGYTF.

CDR3 DNA: TGTGCCAGCAGCCCGGCGCTACAGGGCAACTATGGCTACACCTTC. It is translated as CASSPALQGNYGYTF. V and J are TRBV5-8 and TRBJ1-2; D may be TRBD1 (6 bases). CDR3 length: 15 amino acids. The germline V gene has CDR1 SGHTS and CDR2 YDEGEE. The V end lost 4 bases, the J end lost 2 bases, and 15 bases lay between the germline ends.

A few counts support this clone. As DNA, the CDR3 is TGTGCCACCAGCAGAGATCGAGCTGGCGAGCAGTACTTC. Its translation: CATSRDRAGEQYF. The rearrangement uses TRBV15 and TRBJ2-7; no clear D. The germline V and J ends were trimmed by 0 bases and 6 bases, with 9 bases remaining between them. The CDR3 covers 13 residues. The germline V gene has CDR1 LNHNV and CDR2 YYDKDF (reference sequence).

V and J are TRBV14 and TRBJ1-2, with 7 bases lining up with TRBD1. The CDR3 loop spans 13 amino acids. Trimming cost V 4 bases and J 4 bases; bases outside gene matches: 3. Germline-derived CDR1 and CDR2 are SGHDN and FVKESK. CDR3 region: CASSLGQIYGYTF. The CDR3 DNA reads TGTGCCAGCAGCCTGGGACAGATCTATGGCTACACCTTC.

The gene calls are TRBV4-2 and TRBJ1-2, with D maybe TRBD1 (5 bases). Trimming took off 3 bases at V and 1 base at J, with 9 bases between the two ends. The CDR3 runs to 14 residues. CDR1 and CDR2 from the germline V gene are LGHNA and YNFKEQ. The CDR3 sequence is CASSQPDSNYGYTF. The CDR3 DNA is TGTGCCAGCAGCCAGCCAGACAGTAACTATGGCTACACCTTC.